Detailed here is one T cell receptor beta chain. The data were taken from a study of T cells after yellow fever vaccination. Overall study context: The authors prepared low-cell-number fractions using SMART-Seq v4 Ultra Low Input.

CDR1 is SEHNR, CDR2 FQNEAQ, per germline (reference sequence). CDR3 size: 15 residues. V was shortened by 5 bases and J by 3 bases, with 16 bases between the two germline ends. Via MiXCR, TCRdb re-called the 5' RACE reads, giving one row per CDR3 protein. The table records some 560,000 distinct CDR3 sequences, under 25% of them present only once. This sequence was found in a young man who received the YFV17D yellow fever vaccine. The chain employs TRBV7-9 and TRBJ2-5, with D hard to call. This specimen was PBMCs, taken 15 days after the yellow fever booster vaccination. In nucleotides, the CDR3 is TGTGCCAGCAGCCCTGGGATTCAGGCCGAAGAGACCCAGTACTTC. It specifies CASSPGIQAEETQYF.